This is a list of T cell receptor beta chains from one sample in a study of T cell responses to AZD1222 COVID-19 vaccine. TCRdb's copy holds only in-frame clones and misses some; the assay was immunoSEQ multiplex PCR. There are 90,000 to 150,000 clones in the sample; about 85% occur only once, and 2.4% lies in the top ten. The sequencing here drew on peripheral blood, taken on day 0 of AZD1222 vaccination. The source is an adult in good health. Both conserved end residues are part of each CDR3. The D gene is left open where the match is weak.

cdr3_length v_call d_call cdr3_aa
12 TRBV5-6 TRBD2 CASSWTRTAQFF
15 TRBV28 NA CASSGGGGPTYGYTF
13 TRBV19 NA CASSTSGPGTQYF
16 TRBV28 NA CASSYPGSSYNSPLHF
14 TRBV4-1 NA CASSQTGGIQPQHF
15 TRBV9 NA CASSPSGEPNQPQHF
13 TRBV27 NA CASSWAENTEAFF
14 TRBV14 NA CASSQDSGAYEQYF
15 TRBV7-2 NA CASSLVLASTDTQYF
13 TRBV24-1 NA CATLTRANYGYTF
13 TRBV6-5 TRBD1 CASRAGGASEAFF
14 TRBV28 NA CASNKPGGNQPQHF
14 TRBV6-5 NA CASRKQGGNYEQYF
14 TRBV11-2 NA CASSLRFREDTQYF
13 TRBV10-3 TRBD1 CATRGGQEEKLFF
14 TRBV30 NA CAWRRIGSSYEQYF
15 TRBV6-1 NA CASSEIAGARGEQYF
17 TRBV6-1 NA CASSDSVGADSNQPQHF
14 TRBV2 NA CASSLELLNTEAFF
15 TRBV28 NA CASSPLGPSTDTQYF
13 TRBV12-5 NA CASGHGGKYGYTF
15 TRBV6-8 TRBD1 CASIAWQGVGYGYTF
15 TRBV7-9 NA CASSLVPEGTDEQFF
14 TRBV7-9 NA CASSPGSSNQPQHF
14 TRBV2 TRBD1 CASSVWDRDTEAFF
15 TRBV27 NA CASSLYRDGGNEQFF